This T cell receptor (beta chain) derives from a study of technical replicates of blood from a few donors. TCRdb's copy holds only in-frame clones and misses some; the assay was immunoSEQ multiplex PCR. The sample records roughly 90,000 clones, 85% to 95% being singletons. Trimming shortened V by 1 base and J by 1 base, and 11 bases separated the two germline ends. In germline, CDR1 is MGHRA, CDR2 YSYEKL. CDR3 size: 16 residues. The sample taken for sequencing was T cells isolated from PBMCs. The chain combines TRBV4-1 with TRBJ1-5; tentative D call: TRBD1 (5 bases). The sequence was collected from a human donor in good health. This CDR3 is CASSQAGGASNQPQHF. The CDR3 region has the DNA TGCGCCAGCAGCCAAGCCGGGGGTGCAAGCAATCAGCCCCAGCATTTT.